What follows are 25 T cell receptor beta chains derived from one specimen sequenced in a study of blood T cell repertoires in COVID-19. Here immunoSEQ multiplex PCR was the method, and the copy in TCRdb shows in-frame clones only, minus some. The sample yields over 200,000 clones, approximately 83% seen once. Sequencing was done on a sample of peripheral blood. The source of these receptors is a woman aged 25 to 39 who had recovered from COVID-19.

This chain links TRBV6-5 with TRBJ2-2; a weak D match, TRBD2 (5 bases). Trimming pared 8 bases from V and 8 bases from J, leaving 9 bases between. This CDR3 is built from 11 residues. The germline gives CDR1 MNHEY, CDR2 SVGAGI. The CDR3 region is CASRRGGELFF. CDR3 in DNA: TGTGCCAGCCGGAGAGGGGGGGAGCTGTTTTTT.

The chain links TRBV7-2 to TRBJ2-2, with 10 bases identical to TRBD2. Germline values: CDR1 SGHTA, CDR2 FQGNSA. Germline trimming cut 1 base from V and 7 bases from J; bases unmatched to any gene: 6. CDR3 size: 16 residues. The CDR3: CASSLGASGGFGELFF. The CDR3 DNA follows: TGTGCCAGCAGCTTAGGGGCTAGCGGGGGCTTCGGGGAGCTGTTTTTT.

The chain carries TRBV27 and TRBJ2-7; 7 nucleotides align to TRBD1. The germline CDR1 and CDR2 sequences are MNHEY and SMNVEV (reference sequence). CDR3 size: 16 residues. J was trimmed by 2 bases and V by 1 base; bases with no gene match: 8. CDR3 loop: CASSLFRGGAPYEQYF. In DNA, the CDR3 is TGTGCCAGCAGTTTATTCCGAGGGGGCGCCCCCTACGAGCAGTACTTC.

The J gene is TRBJ2-5, the V gene TRBV6-2 or TRBV6-3, with 7 positions matching TRBD1. This CDR3 is 12 amino acids long. The germline CDR1 and CDR2 sequences are MNHEY and SVGEGT. Trimming took 6 bases from V and 5 from J; bases not matched to a gene: 3. CDR3 protein: CASSEQGETQYF. Written as DNA, the CDR3 is TGTGCCAGCAGCGAACAGGGGGAGACCCAGTACTTC.

This chain uses TRBV2 with TRBJ2-7, with D perhaps matching TRBD1 (6 bases). With 9 bases removed from V and 3 bases from J, the gap between germline ends came to 12 bases. The germline V gene has CDR1 SNHLY and CDR2 FYNNEI. The CDR3 covers 12 residues. CDR3 nucleotide sequence: TGTGCCAGTAACGACAGGAACTACGAGCAGTACTTC. Amino acid sequence: CASNDRNYEQYF.

The V call is TRBV2, the J call TRBJ2-1; D is uncertain. Germline V CDR1 and CDR2: SNHLY, FYNNEI. V gave up 5 bases and J gave up 3 bases, with 14 bases separating them. This CDR3 is 15 amino acids long. The CDR3 coding sequence is TGTGCCAGCAGTTACTCAGCGAAGAACTACAATGAGCAGTTCTTC. Translated, it gives CASSYSAKNYNEQFF.

This chain uses TRBV21-1 with TRBJ1-1; the DNA was not used to check the table's D call, TRBD1. TRBV21-1 is annotated as a pseudogene. This CDR3 is built from 16 residues. The CDR3 region is CASSASTGSGYTEAFF. In DNA form, the CDR3 reads TGTGCCAGCAGCGCCTCGACAGGCTCGGGATATACTGAAGCTTTCTTT.

In this sample, this clone turned up once. Distinct nucleotide sequences in the sample also encode this CDR3. The chain couples TRBV6-5 to TRBJ1-2, with D perhaps matching TRBD1 (5 bases). The CDR3 loop spans 13 amino acids. V was trimmed by 3 bases and J by 2 bases, leaving 7 bases between them. The germline V gene encodes CDR1 MNHEY and CDR2 SVGAGI. The CDR3 protein is CASSYAGNYGYTF. In DNA form, the CDR3 reads TGTGCCAGCAGTTATGCAGGGAACTATGGCTACACCTTC.

This clone has a handful of counts. This sequence joins TRBV30 and TRBJ1-6; D gene unclear. The CDR3 has 13 residues. Trimming removed 2 bases from V and 7 bases from J, with 9 bases in between. Germline V gives CDR1 GTSNPN, CDR2 SVGIG (reference sequence). CDR3 sequence reads: CAWSKLQNSPLHF. CDR3 nucleotides: TGTGCCTGGAGTAAACTCCAAAATTCACCCCTCCACTTT.

The chain combines TRBV6-5 with TRBJ1-6; 7 bases agree with TRBD1. Per germline, CDR1 MNHEY and CDR2 SVGAGI. The CDR3 is made up of 15 amino acids. V shed 6 bases and J 4 bases; nucleotides not matched to a gene: 6. This CDR3 is CASRRDREYNSPLHF. The CDR3 nucleotides read TGTGCCAGCAGGCGAGACAGGGAATATAATTCACCCCTCCACTTT.

This chain links TRBV30 with TRBJ1-2; 8 nucleotides agree with TRBD1. Germline V gene lookup returns CDR1 GTSNPN and CDR2 SVGIG (reference sequence). The ends lost 1 base at V and 5 bases at J; junction bases unmatched: 9. The CDR3 sequence is 15 residues long. CDR3 nucleotides: TGTGCCTGGAGTGCAACCCCCGGACAGGGATATGGCTACACCTTC. It is translated as CAWSATPGQGYGYTF. Full variable domain (remainder filled in from reference TRBV30 and TRBJ1-2): SQTIHQWPATLVQPVGSPLSLECTVEGTSNPNLYWYRQAAGRGLQLLFYSVGIGQISSEVPQNLSASRPQDRQFILSSKKLLLSDSGFYLCAWSATPGQGYGYTFGSGTRLTVV.

The rearrangement uses TRBV19 and TRBJ1-1; D is possibly TRBD1 (6 bases). The V end lost 6 bases, the J end lost 1 base, and 12 bases lay between the germline ends. CDR3 length equals 14 residues. The germline V gene has CDR1 LNHDA and CDR2 SQIVND (reference sequence). This CDR3 reads CASSIQGKNTEAFF. Written as DNA, the CDR3 is TGTGCCAGTAGCATCCAGGGGAAGAACACTGAAGCTTTCTTT. The whole variable domain, filled in from reference TRBV19 and TRBJ1-1, reads DGGITQSPKYLFRKEGQNVTLSCEQNLNHDAMYWYRQDPGQGLRLIYYSQIVNDFQKGDIAEGYSVSREKKESFPLTVTSAQKNPTAFYLCASSIQGKNTEAFFGQGTRLTVV.

The chain employs TRBV7-9 and TRBJ1-1, with D possibly matching TRBD1 (6 bases). This CDR3 region has 16 residues. Germline V gene lookup returns CDR1 SEHNR and CDR2 FQNEAQ (reference sequence). V lost 7 bases and J 1 base, leaving 19 bases between the germline ends. The CDR3 reads CASTLEGVRPNTEAFF. The CDR3 bases are TGTGCCAGCACCCTTGAGGGGGTGAGGCCGAACACTGAAGCTTTCTTT.

The chain couples TRBV13 to TRBJ2-7; TRBD2 aligns across 14 bases. Germline CDR1 is PRHDT and CDR2 is FYEKMQ (reference sequence). J gave up 2 bases and V 3 bases, and 3 bases lay outside the gene matches. This CDR3 is built from 16 residues. CDR3 in amino acids: CASSFRLAGGPYEQYF. The CDR3 nucleotides are TGTGCCAGCAGCTTTCGACTAGCGGGGGGGCCCTACGAGCAGTACTTC.

The V call is TRBV2, the J call TRBJ1-3; 7 bases agree with TRBD1. The CDR3 covers 15 residues. Losses at the gene ends were 9 bases for V and 2 bases for J; bases not matched to a gene: 10. CDR1 is SNHLY and CDR2 is FYNNEI in the germline V gene. This CDR3 is CASNRGQGAGNTIYF. CDR3 DNA sequence: TGTGCCAGTAACAGGGGTCAGGGGGCTGGAAACACCATATATTTT.

This clone was detected many times. The chain is built from TRBV23-1 and TRBJ2-7; 9 positions agree with TRBD1. TRBV23-1 belongs to the ORF category, with a function that is uncertain. Trimming removed 5 bases from V and 2 bases from J; junction bases left unmatched: 7. The CDR3 runs to 15 residues. In DNA, the CDR3 is TGCGCCAGCAGTTTCCCGGGACAGGGCCCCTACGAGCAGTACTTC. Residues: CASSFPGQGPYEQYF.

This clone was counted a single time. The gene calls are TRBV7-9 and TRBJ2-2; D gene ambiguous. CDR1 and CDR2 from the germline V gene are SEHNR and FQNEAQ (reference sequence). The CDR3 is 14 amino acids. Trimming shortened V by 3 bases and J by 4 bases, and 9 bases separated the two germline ends. CDR3: CASSFSSSTGELFF. CDR3 DNA: TGTGCCAGCAGCTTCTCTAGTTCCACCGGGGAGCTGTTTTTT.

The rearrangement joins TRBV6-5 to TRBJ1-5; D not certain. In germline, CDR1 is MNHEY, CDR2 SVGAGI. The CDR3 is 15 residues long. The V and J ends lost 0 bases and 1 base respectively, with 7 bases between them. CDR3 DNA sequence: TGTGCCAGCAGTTACTCTTTGGCCAGCAATCAGCCCCAGCATTTT. Translating it yields CASSYSLASNQPQHF.

This chain uses TRBV29-1 with TRBJ1-5, with 10 bases fitting TRBD1. V dropped 6 bases and J dropped 7; count of bases not matched to a gene: 6. CDR1 and CDR2 (germline): SQVTM, ANQGSEA. This CDR3 region has 13 residues. CDR3 nucleotide sequence: TGCAGCGTCCAGACAGGGGGCTCACAGCCCCAGCATTTT. Translation gives CSVQTGGSQPQHF.

The chain has TRBV14 and TRBJ1-3; no reliable D call. Deletions cut 1 base from V and 4 bases from J, with 14 bases between. Germline CDR1 SGHDN, CDR2 FVKESK. The CDR3 is 16 residues long. The CDR3: CASSQVDSSGGNTIYF. DNA for the CDR3: TGTGCCAGCAGCCAAGTAGACTCGTCTGGGGGAAACACCATATATTTT. Looking up the rest from reference TRBV14 and TRBJ1-3 gives the full variable domain: EAGVTQFPSHSVIEKGQTVTLRCDPISGHDNLYWYRRVMGKEIKFLLHFVKESKQDESGMPNNRFLAERTGGTYSTLKVQPAELEDSGVYFCASSQVDSSGGNTIYFGEGSWLTVV.

The sample holds one count of this clone. The chain is built from TRBV27 and TRBJ2-5, with TRBD1 matching over 9 bases. Germline CDR1 and CDR2: MNHEY and SMNVEV (reference sequence). With V trimmed by 6 bases and J by 1 base, 12 bases remained unmatched. The CDR3 runs 17 residues. The CDR3 protein is CASSGERDRGSQETQYF. CDR3 nucleotides: TGTGCCAGCAGCGGGGAAAGAGACAGGGGGTCCCAAGAGACCCAGTACTTC.

This clone was found many times. The chain couples TRBV5-1 to TRBJ2-1; TRBD2 matches 10 bases. The CDR3 spans 16 residues. Germline CDR1 and CDR2: SGHRS and YFSETQ. V was pared by 2 bases and J by 7 bases, with 9 bases of the junction left unmatched. CDR3: CASSFSGGYARNEQFF. CDR3 nucleotides: TGCGCCAGCAGCTTTAGCGGGGGGTACGCTCGAAATGAGCAGTTCTTC.

The chain couples TRBV3-1 (or the pseudogene TRBV3-2) to TRBJ1-1; D might be TRBD1 (6 bases). The ends were cut back, 3 bases at V and 0 bases at J, with 8 bases in the middle. Per the germline V gene, CDR1 is LGHDT and CDR2 is YNNKEL (reference sequence). This CDR3 is 14 amino acids long. The CDR3 DNA is TGTGCCAGCAGCCAGGGGGCGGTGAACACTGAAGCTTTCTTT. Protein: CASSQGAVNTEAFF.

The rearrangement joins TRBV9 to TRBJ2-7, with D perhaps matching TRBD2 (5 bases). Germline V gene lookup returns CDR1 SGDLS and CDR2 YYNGEE. This CDR3 has 14 amino acids. The V and J ends lost 3 bases and 3 bases respectively, with 13 bases between them. The DNA of the CDR3 is TGTGCCAGCAGCGCTGACCCTGAGGGCTACGAGCAGTACTTC. It yields the protein CASSADPEGYEQYF.

This chain uses TRBV30 with TRBJ1-2; 9 bases are a match to TRBD1. CDR1 is GTSNPN and CDR2 is SVGIG in the germline V gene (reference sequence). V was pared by 8 bases and J by 7 bases, with 5 bases of the junction left unmatched. This CDR3 spans 11 amino acids. CDR3 sequence: CAGTGGGGYTF. The CDR3 DNA follows: TGTGCCGGTACAGGGGGCGGTGGCTACACCTTC.